This TCR beta chain was obtained from a study of blood T cells in healthy people across ages. Primers used in a second PCR of roughly 7 to 12 cycles were a sample-barcoded 5' primer and a J-beta primer mix. Researchers report that a template-switch adaptor with 12 random nucleotides tagged each cDNA molecule. TCRdb reanalysed the 5' RACE reads using MiXCR and keeps one entry per CDR3 protein. This sample has 1,500,000 or so distinct CDR3 sequences, with around 55% found just once. Worth noting for this clonotype: Its matching antigen is unknown.

V lost 5 bases, J lost 5 bases, and 8 bases stayed unmatched. The CDR3 runs to 14 residues. Study-level points and caveats: Older age went with lower TCR beta diversity per million T cells, in a roughly linear way.

No fewer than 6.5 million PBMCs went into each sample. The source of this sequence is a man younger than 35 in good health. This chain joins TRBV12-3 or TRBV12-4 and TRBJ1-2, with 7 positions matching TRBD1. The sample consisted of blood. The CDR3 here is CASSPHRTGYGYTF. As DNA, the CDR3 is TGTGCCAGCAGTCCCCACCGGACAGGTTATGGCTACACCTTC.